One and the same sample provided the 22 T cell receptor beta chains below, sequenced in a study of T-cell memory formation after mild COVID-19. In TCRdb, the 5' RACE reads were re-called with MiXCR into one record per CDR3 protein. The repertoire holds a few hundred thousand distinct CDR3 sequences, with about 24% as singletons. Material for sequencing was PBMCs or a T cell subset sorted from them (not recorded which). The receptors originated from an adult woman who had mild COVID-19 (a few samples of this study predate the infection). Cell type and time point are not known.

The CDR3 DNA follows: TGCGCCAGCAGCCAAGATCTCGGCCCCGCAAGCACAGATACGCAGTATTTT. Its protein product is CASSQDLGPASTDTQYF. This chain uses TRBV4-3 with TRBJ2-3; D unresolved. Germline CDR1 is LGHNA and CDR2 is YSLEER. Deletions cut 0 bases from V and 0 bases from J, with 13 bases between. The length of the CDR3 is 17 residues.

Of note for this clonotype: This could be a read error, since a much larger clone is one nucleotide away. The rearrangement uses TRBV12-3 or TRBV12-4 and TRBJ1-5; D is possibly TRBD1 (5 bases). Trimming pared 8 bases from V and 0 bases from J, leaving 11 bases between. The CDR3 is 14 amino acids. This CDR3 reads CASGAENSNQPQHF. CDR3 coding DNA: TGTGCCAGCGGGGCAGAAAATAGCAATCAGCCCCAGCATTTT.

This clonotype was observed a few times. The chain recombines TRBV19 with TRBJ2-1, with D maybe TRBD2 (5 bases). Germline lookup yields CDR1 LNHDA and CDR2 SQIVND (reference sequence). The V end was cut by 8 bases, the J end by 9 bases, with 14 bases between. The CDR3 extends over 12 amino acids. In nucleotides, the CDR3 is TGTGCCAGTCTGGCCGGGATGGGTGAGCAGTTCTTC. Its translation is CASLAGMGEQFF.

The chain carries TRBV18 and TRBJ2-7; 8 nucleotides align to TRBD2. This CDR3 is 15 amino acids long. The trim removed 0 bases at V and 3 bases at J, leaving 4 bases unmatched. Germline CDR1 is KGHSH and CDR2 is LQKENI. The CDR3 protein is CASSPPAGGGYEQYF. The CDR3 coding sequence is TGTGCCAGCTCACCACCGGCGGGGGGCGGCTACGAGCAGTACTTC. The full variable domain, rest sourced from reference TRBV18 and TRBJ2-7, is NAGVMQNPRHLVRRRGQEARLRCSPMKGHSHVYWYRQLPEEGLKFMVYLQKENIIDESGMPKERFSAEFPKEGPSILRIQQVVRGDSAAYFCASSPPAGGGYEQYFGPGTRLTVT.

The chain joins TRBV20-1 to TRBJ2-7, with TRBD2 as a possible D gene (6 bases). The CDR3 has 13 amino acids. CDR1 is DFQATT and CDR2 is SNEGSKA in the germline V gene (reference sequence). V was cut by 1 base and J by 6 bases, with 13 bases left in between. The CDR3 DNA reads TGCAGTGCTAGAGTCGGGCCGGGGGTCGAGCAGTACTTC. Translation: CSARVGPGVEQYF.

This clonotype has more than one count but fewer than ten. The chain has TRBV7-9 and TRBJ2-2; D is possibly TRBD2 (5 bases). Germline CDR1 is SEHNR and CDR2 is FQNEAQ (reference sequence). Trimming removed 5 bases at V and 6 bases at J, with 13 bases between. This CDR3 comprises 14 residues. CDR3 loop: CASSQTEDPGELFF. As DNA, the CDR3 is TGTGCCAGCAGCCAGACGGAGGACCCCGGGGAGCTGTTTTTT. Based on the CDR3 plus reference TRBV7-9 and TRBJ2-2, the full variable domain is DTGVSQNPRHKITKRGQNVTFRCDPISEHNRLYWYRQTLGQGPEFLTYFQNEAQLEKSRLLSDRFSAERPKGSFSTLEIQRTEQGDSAMYLCASSQTEDPGELFFGEGSRLTVL.

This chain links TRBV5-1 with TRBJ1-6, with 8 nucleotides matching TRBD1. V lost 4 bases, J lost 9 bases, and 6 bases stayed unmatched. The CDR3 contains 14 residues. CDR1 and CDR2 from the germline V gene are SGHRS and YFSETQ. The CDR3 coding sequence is TGCGCCAGCAGCCTGGACAGGGAGGGTTCACCCCTCCACTTT. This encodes CASSLDREGSPLHF.

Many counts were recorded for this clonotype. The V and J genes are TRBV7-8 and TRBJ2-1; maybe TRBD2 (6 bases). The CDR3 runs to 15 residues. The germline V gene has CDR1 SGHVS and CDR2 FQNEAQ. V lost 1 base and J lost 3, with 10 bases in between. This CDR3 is CASSLDGSRYNEQFF. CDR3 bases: TGTGCCAGCAGCTTAGACGGGAGTCGCTACAATGAGCAGTTCTTC.

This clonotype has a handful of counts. The CDR3: CASSLGRTGSSYEQYF. Written as DNA, the CDR3 is TGTGCCAGCAGCTTAGGCCGGACAGGGAGCTCCTACGAGCAGTACTTC. This chain links TRBV7-8 with TRBJ2-7; 8 bases fit TRBD1. The germline CDR1 and CDR2 sequences are SGHVS and FQNEAQ. V trimming: 1 base; J trimming: 0 bases; junction bases outside the gene matches: 5. This CDR3 has 16 residues. The whole variable domain, remainder taken from reference TRBV7-8 and TRBJ2-7, is GAGVSQSPRYKVAKRGQDVALRCDPISGHVSLFWYQQALGQGPEFLTYFQNEAQLDKSGLPSDRFFAERPEGSVSTLKIQRTQQEDSAVYLCASSLGRTGSSYEQYFGPGTRLTVT.

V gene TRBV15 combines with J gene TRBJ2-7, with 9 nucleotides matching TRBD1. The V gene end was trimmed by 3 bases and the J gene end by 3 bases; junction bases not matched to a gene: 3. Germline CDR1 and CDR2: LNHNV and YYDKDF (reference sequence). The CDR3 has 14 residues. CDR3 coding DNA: TGTGCCACCAGCAGGGACAGGGGTTTCTACGAGCAGTACTTC. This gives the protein CATSRDRGFYEQYF.

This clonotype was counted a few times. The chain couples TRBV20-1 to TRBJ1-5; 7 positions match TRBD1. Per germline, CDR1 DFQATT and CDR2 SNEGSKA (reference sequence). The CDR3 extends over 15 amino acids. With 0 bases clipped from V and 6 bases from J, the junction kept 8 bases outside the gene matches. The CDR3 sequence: CSAREGNRGSQPQHF. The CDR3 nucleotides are TGCAGTGCTAGAGAAGGGAACAGGGGATCTCAGCCCCAGCATTTT.

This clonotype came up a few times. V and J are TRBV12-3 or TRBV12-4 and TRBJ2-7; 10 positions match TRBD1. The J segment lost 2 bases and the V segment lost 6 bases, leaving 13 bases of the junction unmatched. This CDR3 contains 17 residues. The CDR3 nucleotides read TGTGCCAGCAGGGGGGTCCCCAGGACAGGGGGGACCTACGAGCAGTACTTC. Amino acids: CASRGVPRTGGTYEQYF.

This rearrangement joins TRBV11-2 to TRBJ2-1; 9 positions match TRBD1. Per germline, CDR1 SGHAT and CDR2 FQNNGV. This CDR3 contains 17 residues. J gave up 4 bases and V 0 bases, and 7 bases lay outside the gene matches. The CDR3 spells CASSLEDGTGRYNEQFF. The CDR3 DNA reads TGTGCCAGCAGCTTAGAGGACGGGACAGGGAGGTACAATGAGCAGTTCTTC.

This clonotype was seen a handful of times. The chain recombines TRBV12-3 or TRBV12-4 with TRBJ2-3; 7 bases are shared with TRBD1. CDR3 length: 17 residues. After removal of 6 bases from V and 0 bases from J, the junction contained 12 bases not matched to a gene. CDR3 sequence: CASSRPLGQASTDTQYF. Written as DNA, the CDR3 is TGTGCCAGCAGCCGTCCCCTCGGACAGGCTAGCACAGATACGCAGTATTTT.

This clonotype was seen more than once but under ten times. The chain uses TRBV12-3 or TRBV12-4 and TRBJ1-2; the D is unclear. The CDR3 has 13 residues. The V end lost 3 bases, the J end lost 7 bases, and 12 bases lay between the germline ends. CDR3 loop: CASSFVSPPGYTF. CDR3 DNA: TGTGCCAGCAGTTTTGTTTCCCCCCCTGGCTACACCTTC.

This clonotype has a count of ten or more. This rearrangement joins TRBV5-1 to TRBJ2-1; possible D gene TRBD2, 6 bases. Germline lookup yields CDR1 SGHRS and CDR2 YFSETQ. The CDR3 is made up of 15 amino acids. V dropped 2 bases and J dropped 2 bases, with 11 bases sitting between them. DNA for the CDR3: TGCGCCAGCAGCTTTGCGGAGGGAACCTACAATGAGCAGTTCTTC. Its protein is CASSFAEGTYNEQFF.

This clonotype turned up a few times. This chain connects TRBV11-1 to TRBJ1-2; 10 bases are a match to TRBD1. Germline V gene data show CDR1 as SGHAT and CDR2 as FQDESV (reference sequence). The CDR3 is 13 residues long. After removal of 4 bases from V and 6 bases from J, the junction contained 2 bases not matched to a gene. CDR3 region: CASSYGTGDGYTF. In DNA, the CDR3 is TGTGCCAGCAGCTACGGGACAGGGGATGGCTACACCTTC.

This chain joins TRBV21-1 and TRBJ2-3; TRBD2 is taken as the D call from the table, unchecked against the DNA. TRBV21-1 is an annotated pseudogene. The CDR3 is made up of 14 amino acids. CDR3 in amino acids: CASRTSGVTDTQYF. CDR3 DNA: TGTGCCAGCAGGACTAGCGGAGTCACAGATACGCAGTATTTT.

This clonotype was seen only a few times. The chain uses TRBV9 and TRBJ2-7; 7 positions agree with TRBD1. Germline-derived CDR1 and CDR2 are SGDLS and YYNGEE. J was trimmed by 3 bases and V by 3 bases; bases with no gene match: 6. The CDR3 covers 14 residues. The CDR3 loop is CASSAGTEHYEQYF. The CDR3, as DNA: TGTGCCAGCAGCGCCGGGACAGAACACTACGAGCAGTACTTC.

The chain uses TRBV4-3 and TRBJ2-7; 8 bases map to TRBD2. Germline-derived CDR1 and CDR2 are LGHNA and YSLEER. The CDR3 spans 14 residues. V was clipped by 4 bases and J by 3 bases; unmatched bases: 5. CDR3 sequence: CASSPGLANYEQYF. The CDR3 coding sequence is TGCGCCAGCAGCCCCGGACTAGCCAACTACGAGCAGTACTTC.

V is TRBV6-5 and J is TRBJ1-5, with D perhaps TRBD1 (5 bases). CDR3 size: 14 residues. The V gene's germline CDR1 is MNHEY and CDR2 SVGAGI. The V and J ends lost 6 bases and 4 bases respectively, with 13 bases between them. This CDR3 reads CASRPEGFNQPQHF. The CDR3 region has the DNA TGTGCCAGCAGACCCGAGGGGTTTAATCAGCCCCAGCATTTT.

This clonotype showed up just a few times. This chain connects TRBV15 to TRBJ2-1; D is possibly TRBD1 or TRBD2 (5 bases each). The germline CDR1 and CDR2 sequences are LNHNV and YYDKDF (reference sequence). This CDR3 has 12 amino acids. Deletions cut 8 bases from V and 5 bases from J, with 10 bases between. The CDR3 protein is CATSRGDNEQFF. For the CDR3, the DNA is TGTGCCACCTCTCGAGGGGACAATGAGCAGTTCTTC.